A single sample is the source of the 6 T cell receptor beta chains below, sequenced in a study of molecular identifiers for immune sequencing clone quantification. TCRdb re-called the PCR reads through MiXCR, storing one row per CDR3 protein. Among more than 300,000 distinct CDR3 sequences listed, about 20% were seen once. Sequencing used naive CD8+ T cells from blood, with Jurkat cell RNA spiked in. Sample subset: FACS-sorted CD8+CD4-CCR7+CD45RA+ naive T cells. These receptors all come from a human donor in good health. Some libraries in this study had Jurkat cell RNA spiked in.

This clonotype appeared many times. The chain carries TRBV7-9 and TRBJ1-1, with 7 positions matching TRBD1. CDR1 is SEHNR and CDR2 is FQNEAQ in the germline V gene (reference sequence). With 4 bases clipped from V and 3 bases from J, the junction kept 2 bases outside the gene matches. This CDR3 is 13 amino acids long. The CDR3 spells CASSSDRDTEAFF. The CDR3 bases are TGTGCCAGCAGCTCAGACAGGGACACTGAAGCTTTCTTT.

Ten or more counts support this clonotype. The V and J genes are TRBV19 and TRBJ2-2; D perhaps matches TRBD1 (5 bases). The CDR3 is 17 residues long. CDR1 and CDR2 (germline): LNHDA, SQIVND (reference sequence). V lost 5 bases, J lost 6 bases, and 22 bases lay in between. CDR3 coding DNA: TGTGCCAGTAGTTCCTTTCGGCAGGGTAAAGGGTCCGGGGAGCTGTTTTTT. This sequence encodes CASSSFRQGKGSGELFF.

This clonotype was counted ten times or more. This chain uses TRBV28 with TRBJ1-1, with 10 bases fitting TRBD1. Trimming removed 2 bases from V and 0 bases from J; junction bases left unmatched: 6. Looked up from germline, CDR1 is MDHEN and CDR2 is SYDVKM. There are 17 residues in the CDR3. The CDR3 here is CASSLGTGAEVNTEAFF. The CDR3 nucleotides are TGTGCCAGCAGTTTAGGGACAGGGGCGGAGGTGAACACTGAAGCTTTCTTT.

This clonotype was counted a few times. The chain has TRBV28 and TRBJ1-5; possibly TRBD1 for D (6 bases). This CDR3 comprises 16 residues. The germline V gene encodes CDR1 MDHEN and CDR2 SYDVKM. V lost 3 bases to trimming and J lost 5 bases, with 17 bases between them. The CDR3 sequence is CASSLSRSGAHQPQHF. In nucleotides, the CDR3 is TGTGCCAGCAGTTTGTCCCGATCGGGGGCCCATCAGCCCCAGCATTTT.

This clonotype came up many times. The J gene is TRBJ2-1, the V gene TRBV24-1; D perhaps matches TRBD1 (5 bases). The CDR3 spans 14 residues. Trimming stripped 0 bases from V and 6 bases from J, with 8 bases between. CDR1 and CDR2 (germline): KGHDR, SFDVKD. The CDR3 bases are TGTGCCACCAGTGATTTGGACAGACTCAATGAGCAGTTCTTC. Its translation is CATSDLDRLNEQFF.

The J gene is TRBJ2-7, the V gene TRBV30; tentative D call: TRBD1 (6 bases). V was trimmed by 1 base and J by 2 bases, leaving 15 bases between them. CDR1 is GTSNPN, CDR2 SVGIG, per germline (reference sequence). The CDR3 totals 15 residues. The CDR3 loop is CAWSGYRAEAYEQYF. The CDR3 DNA is TGTGCCTGGAGTGGTTACAGGGCGGAGGCCTACGAGCAGTACTTC.